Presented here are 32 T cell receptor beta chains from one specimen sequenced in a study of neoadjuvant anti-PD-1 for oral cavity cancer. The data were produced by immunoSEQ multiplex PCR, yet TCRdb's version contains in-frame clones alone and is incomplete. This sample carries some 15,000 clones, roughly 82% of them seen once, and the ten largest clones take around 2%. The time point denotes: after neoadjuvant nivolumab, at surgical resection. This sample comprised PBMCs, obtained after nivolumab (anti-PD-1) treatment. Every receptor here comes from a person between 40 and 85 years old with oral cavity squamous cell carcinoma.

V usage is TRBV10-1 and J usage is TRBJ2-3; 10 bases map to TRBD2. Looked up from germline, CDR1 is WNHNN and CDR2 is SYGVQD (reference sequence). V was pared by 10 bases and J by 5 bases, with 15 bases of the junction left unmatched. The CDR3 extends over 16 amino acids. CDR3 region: CATLQCLAGDGDTQYF. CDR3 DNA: TGCGCCACCCTGCAGTGCCTAGCGGGAGATGGAGATACGCAGTATTTT.

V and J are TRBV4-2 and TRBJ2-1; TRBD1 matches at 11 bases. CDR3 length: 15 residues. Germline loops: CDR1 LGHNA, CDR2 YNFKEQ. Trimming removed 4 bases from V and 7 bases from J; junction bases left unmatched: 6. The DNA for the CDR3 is TGTGCCAGCAGCCCCCCGGGACAGGGGGGAAATGAGCAGTTCTTC. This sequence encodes CASSPPGQGGNEQFF.

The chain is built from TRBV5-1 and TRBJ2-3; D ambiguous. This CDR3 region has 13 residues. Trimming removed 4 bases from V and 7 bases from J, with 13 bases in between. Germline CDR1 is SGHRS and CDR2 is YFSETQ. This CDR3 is CASSIGTEYTQYF. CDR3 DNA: TGCGCCAGCAGCATTGGTACTGAATATACGCAGTATTTT. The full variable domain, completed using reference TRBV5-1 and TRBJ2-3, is KAGVTQTPRYLIKTRGQQVTLSCSPISGHRSVSWYQQTPGQGLQFLFEYFSETQRNKGNFPGRFSGRQFSNSRSEMNVSTLELGDSALYLCASSIGTEYTQYFGPGTRLTVL.

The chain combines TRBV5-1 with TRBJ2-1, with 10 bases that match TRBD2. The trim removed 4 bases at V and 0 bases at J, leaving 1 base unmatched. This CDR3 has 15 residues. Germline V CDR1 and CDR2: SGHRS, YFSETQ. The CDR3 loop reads CASSTSGISYNEQFF. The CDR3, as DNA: TGCGCCAGCAGCACTAGCGGGATCTCCTACAATGAGCAGTTCTTC.

The CDR3 DNA follows: TGTGCCAGCAGTTCGGGACCGGAGGAGCAGTACTTC. It codes for CASSSGPEEQYF. This chain uses TRBV28 with TRBJ2-7; D is tentatively TRBD1 or TRBD2 (5 bases each). V lost 4 bases, J lost 7 bases, and 11 bases lay in between. Germline CDR1 and CDR2: MDHEN and SYDVKM. The CDR3 covers 12 residues.

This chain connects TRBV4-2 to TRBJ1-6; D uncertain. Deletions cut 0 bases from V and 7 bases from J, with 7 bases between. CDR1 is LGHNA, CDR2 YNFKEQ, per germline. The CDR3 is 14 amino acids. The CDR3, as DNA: TGTGCCAGCAGCCAAGACTCCCAGAATTCACCCCTCCACTTT. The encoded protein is CASSQDSQNSPLHF.

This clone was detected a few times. DNA for the CDR3: TGTGCCAGCAGTTTACTAGGGTACTCTGGGGCCAACGTCCTGACTTTC. Translating gives CASSLLGYSGANVLTF. The chain is built from TRBV27 and TRBJ2-6; D is undetermined. Between the trimmed V and J ends, which lost 2 bases and 0 bases, there was a span of 8 bases. The CDR3 covers 16 residues. Germline V gene data show CDR1 as MNHEY and CDR2 as SMNVEV (reference sequence). Variable domain in full (rest from reference TRBV27 and TRBJ2-6): EAQVTQNPRYLITVTGKKLTVTCSQNMNHEYMSWYRQDPGLGLRQIYYSMNVEVTDKGDVPEGYKVSRKEKRNFPLILESPSPNQTSLYFCASSLLGYSGANVLTFGAGSRLTVL.

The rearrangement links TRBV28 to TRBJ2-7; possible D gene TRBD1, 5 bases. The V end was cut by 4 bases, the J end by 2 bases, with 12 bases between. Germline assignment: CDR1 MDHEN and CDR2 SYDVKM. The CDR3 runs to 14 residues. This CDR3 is CASSSPGRTYEQYF. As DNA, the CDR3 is TGTGCCAGCAGTTCCCCAGGGCGGACCTACGAGCAGTACTTC.

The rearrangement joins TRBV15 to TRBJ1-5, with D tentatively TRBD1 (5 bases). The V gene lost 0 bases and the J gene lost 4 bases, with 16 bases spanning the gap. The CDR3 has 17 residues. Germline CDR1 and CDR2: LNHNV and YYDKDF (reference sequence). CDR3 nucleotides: TGTGCCACCAGCAGAGATACGTTTGACAGTGGAAATCAGCCCCAGCATTTT. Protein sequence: CATSRDTFDSGNQPQHF.

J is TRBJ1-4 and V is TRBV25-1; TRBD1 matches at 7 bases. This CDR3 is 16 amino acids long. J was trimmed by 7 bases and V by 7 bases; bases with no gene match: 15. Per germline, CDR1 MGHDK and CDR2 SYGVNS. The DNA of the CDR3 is TGTGCCAGCACCACCGGGACAGCGTTTCCCATTGAAAAACTGTTTTTT. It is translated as CASTTGTAFPIEKLFF.

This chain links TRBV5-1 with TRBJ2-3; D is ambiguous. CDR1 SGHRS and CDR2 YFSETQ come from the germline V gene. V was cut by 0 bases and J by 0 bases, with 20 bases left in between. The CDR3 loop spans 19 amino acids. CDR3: CASSLGSGMYHPSTDTQYF. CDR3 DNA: TGCGCCAGCAGCTTGGGCTCCGGAATGTACCACCCTAGCACAGATACGCAGTATTTT.

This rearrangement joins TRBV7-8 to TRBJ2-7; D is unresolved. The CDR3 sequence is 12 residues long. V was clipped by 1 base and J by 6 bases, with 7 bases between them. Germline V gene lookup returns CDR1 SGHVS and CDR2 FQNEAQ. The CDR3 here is CASSLVHLEQYF. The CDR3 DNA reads TGTGCCAGCAGCTTAGTACATCTCGAGCAGTACTTC.

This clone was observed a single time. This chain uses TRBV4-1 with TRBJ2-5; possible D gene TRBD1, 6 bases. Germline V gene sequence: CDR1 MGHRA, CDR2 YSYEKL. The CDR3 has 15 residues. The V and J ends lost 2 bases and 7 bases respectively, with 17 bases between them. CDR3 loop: CASSQIGTGFGTQYF. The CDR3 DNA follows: TGCGCCAGCAGCCAAATAGGAACAGGGTTTGGGACCCAGTACTTC.

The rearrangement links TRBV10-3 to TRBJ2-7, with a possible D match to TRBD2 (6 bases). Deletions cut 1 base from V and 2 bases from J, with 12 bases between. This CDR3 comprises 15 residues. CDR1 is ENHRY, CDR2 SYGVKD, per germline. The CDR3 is CAISEWDSGAYEQYF. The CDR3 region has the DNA TGTGCCATCAGTGAGTGGGACTCCGGGGCCTACGAGCAGTACTTC.

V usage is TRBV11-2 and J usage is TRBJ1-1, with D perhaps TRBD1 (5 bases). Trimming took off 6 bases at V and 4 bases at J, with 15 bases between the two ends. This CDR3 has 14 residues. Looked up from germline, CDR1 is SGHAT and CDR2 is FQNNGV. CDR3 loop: CASRVTTGGTEAFF. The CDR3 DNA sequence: TGTGCCAGCAGGGTTACAACGGGGGGCACTGAAGCTTTCTTT.

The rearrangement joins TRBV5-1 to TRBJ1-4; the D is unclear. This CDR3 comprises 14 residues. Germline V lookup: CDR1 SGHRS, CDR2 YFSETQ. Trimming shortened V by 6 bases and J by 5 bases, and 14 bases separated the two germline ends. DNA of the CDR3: TGCGCCAGCACGTCCGGGTCGGACAATGAAAAACTGTTTTTT. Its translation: CASTSGSDNEKLFF.

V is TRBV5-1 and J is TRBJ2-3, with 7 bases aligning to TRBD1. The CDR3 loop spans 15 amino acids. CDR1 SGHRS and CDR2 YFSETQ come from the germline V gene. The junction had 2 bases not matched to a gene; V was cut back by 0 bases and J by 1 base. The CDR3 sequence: CASSLVQGRTDTQYF. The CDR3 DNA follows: TGCGCCAGCAGCTTGGTACAGGGGCGCACAGATACGCAGTATTTT.

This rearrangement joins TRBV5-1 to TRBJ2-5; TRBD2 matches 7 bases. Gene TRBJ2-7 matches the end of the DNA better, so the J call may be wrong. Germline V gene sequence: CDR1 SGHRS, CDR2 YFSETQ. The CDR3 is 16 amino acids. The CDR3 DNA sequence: TGCGCCAGCAGCCTGAATCCGGGAGGTGGGTTCTACGAGCAGTACTTC. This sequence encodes CASSLNPGGGFYEQYF.

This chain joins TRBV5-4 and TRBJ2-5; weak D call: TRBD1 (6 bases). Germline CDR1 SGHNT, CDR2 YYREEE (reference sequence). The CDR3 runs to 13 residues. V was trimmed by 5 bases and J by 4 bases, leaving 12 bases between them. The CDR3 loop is CASSPTGGETQYF. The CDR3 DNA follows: TGTGCCAGCAGTCCGACAGGTGGAGAGACCCAGTACTTC.

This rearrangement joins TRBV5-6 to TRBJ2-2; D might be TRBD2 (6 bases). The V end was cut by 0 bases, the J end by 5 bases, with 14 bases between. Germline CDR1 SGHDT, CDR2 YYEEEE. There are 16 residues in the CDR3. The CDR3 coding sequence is TGTGCCAGCAGCTTGGCCGGGGGATCGGGGACCGGGGAGCTGTTTTTT. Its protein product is CASSLAGGSGTGELFF.

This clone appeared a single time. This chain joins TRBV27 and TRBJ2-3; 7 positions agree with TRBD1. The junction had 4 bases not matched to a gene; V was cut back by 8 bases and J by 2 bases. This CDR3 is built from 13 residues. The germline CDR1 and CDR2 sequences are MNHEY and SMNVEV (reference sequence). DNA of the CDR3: TGTGCCAGCCGACAGGGATCCACAGATACGCAGTATTTT. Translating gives CASRQGSTDTQYF.

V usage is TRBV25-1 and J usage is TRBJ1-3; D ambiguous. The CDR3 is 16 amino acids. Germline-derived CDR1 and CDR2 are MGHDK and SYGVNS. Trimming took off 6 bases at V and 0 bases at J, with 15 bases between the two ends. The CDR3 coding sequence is TGTGCCAGCAGCCAACAAGGGAAGAGCTCTGGAAACACCATATATTTT. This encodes CASSQQGKSSGNTIYF.

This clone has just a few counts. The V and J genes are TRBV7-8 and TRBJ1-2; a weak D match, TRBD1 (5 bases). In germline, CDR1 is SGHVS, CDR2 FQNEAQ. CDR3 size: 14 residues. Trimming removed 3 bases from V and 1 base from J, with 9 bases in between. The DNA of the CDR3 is TGTGCCAGCAGCTTTGACAGACTTAACTATGGCTACACCTTC. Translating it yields CASSFDRLNYGYTF.

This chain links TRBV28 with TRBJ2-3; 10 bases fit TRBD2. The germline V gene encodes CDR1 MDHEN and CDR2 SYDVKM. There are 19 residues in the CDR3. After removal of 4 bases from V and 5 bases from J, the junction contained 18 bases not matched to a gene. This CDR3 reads CASSSSPSGGTIFGDTQYF. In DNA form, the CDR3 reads TGTGCCAGCAGTTCCTCCCCTAGCGGGGGTACCATCTTCGGAGATACGCAGTATTTT.

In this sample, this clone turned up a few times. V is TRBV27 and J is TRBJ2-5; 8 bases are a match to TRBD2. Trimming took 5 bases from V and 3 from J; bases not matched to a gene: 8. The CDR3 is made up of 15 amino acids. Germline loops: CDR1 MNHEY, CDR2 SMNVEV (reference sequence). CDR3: CASSPLPAGEETQYF. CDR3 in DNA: TGTGCCAGCAGTCCCCTTCCAGCGGGAGAAGAGACCCAGTACTTC.

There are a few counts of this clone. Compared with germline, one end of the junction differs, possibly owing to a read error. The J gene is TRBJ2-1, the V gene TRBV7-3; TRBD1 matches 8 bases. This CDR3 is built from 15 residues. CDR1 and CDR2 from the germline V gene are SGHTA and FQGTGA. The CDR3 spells CASSITGQGSSEQFF. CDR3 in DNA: TGTGCCAGCAGCATAACCGGACAGGGTTCGAGTGAGCAGTTCTTC.

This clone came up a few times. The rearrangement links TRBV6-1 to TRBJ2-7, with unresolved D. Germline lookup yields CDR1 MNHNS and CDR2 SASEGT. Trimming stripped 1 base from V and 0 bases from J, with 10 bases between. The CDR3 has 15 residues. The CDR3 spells CASSEDVDFSYEQYF. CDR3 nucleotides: TGTGCCAGCAGTGAAGATGTTGACTTCTCCTACGAGCAGTACTTC.

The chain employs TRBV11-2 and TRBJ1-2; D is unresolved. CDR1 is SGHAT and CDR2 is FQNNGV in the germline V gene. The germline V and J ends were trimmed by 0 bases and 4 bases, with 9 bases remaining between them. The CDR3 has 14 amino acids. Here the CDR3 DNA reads TGTGCCAGCAGCTTAGATCTAGGGCTCTATGGCTACACCTTC. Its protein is CASSLDLGLYGYTF.

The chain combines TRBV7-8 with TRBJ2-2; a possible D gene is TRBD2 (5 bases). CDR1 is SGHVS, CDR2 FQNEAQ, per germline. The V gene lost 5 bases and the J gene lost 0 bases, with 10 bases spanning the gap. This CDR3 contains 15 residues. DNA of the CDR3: TGTGCCAGCAGCCGGGGATACGCGAACACCGGGGAGCTGTTTTTT. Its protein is CASSRGYANTGELFF. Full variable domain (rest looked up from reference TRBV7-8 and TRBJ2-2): GAGVSQSPRYKVAKRGQDVALRCDPISGHVSLFWYQQALGQGPEFLTYFQNEAQLDKSGLPSDRFFAERPEGSVSTLKIQRTQQEDSAVYLCASSRGYANTGELFFGEGSRLTVL.

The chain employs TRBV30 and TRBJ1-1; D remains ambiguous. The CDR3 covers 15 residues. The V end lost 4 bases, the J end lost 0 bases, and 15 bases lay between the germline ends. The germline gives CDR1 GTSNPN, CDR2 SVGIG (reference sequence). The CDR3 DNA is TGTGCCTGGATGCGAAAGGGCAGTCTGAACACTGAAGCTTTCTTT. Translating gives CAWMRKGSLNTEAFF.

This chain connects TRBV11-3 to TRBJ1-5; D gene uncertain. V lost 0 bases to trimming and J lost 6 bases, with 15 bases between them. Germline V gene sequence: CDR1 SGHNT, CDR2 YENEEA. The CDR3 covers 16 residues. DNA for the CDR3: TGTGCCAGCAGCTTAGATTGGAACCAACCAATTCAGCCCCAGCATTTT. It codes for CASSLDWNQPIQPQHF. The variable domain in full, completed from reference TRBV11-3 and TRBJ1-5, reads EAGVVQSPRYKIIEKKQPVAFWCNPISGHNTLYWYLQNLGQGPELLIRYENEEAVDDSQLPKDRFSAERLKGVDSTLKIQPAELGDSAVYLCASSLDWNQPIQPQHFGDGTRLSIL.

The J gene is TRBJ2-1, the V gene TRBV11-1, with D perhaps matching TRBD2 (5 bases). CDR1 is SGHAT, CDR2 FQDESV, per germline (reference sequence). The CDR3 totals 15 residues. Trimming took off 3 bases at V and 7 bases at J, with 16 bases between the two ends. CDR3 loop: CASSFFLARGNEQFF. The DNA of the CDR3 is TGTGCCAGCAGCTTTTTTCTGGCCCGAGGGAATGAGCAGTTCTTC.